This T cell receptor (beta chain) was sequenced during a study of chemoradiotherapy in HPV16-positive cancers. Study context: Candidate HPV-specific clones and shared TCR motifs came from a couple of HPV16-positive patients. Points from the study as a whole: Non-HPV-specific T cells did not expand in tumors during treatment, whereas candidate HPV-specific clones and E7-related motifs did. Only a couple of HPV16-positive patients supplied the functional HPV-specificity definition.

The J segment lost 4 bases and the V segment lost 4 bases, leaving 9 bases of the junction unmatched. The length of the CDR3 is 16 residues. Looked up from germline, CDR1 is SGHRS and CDR2 is YFSETQ. Samples were taken several times over chemoradiotherapy. The data were produced by immunoSEQ multiplex PCR, yet TCRdb's version contains in-frame clones alone and is incomplete. The sample records roughly 9,000 clones, about three quarters being singletons. A word on this clone: Its antigen is undetermined.

The chain joins TRBV5-1 to TRBJ2-5, with 11 bases lining up with TRBD2. The receptor was derived from a human donor with HPV-associated anogenital cancer. The material was tumor tissue, obtained from a patient who underwent chemoradiotherapy. The CDR3 reads CASSPLTSGVPETQYF. Here the CDR3 DNA reads TGCGCCAGCAGCCCCCTGACTAGCGGGGTACCAGAGACCCAGTACTTC.